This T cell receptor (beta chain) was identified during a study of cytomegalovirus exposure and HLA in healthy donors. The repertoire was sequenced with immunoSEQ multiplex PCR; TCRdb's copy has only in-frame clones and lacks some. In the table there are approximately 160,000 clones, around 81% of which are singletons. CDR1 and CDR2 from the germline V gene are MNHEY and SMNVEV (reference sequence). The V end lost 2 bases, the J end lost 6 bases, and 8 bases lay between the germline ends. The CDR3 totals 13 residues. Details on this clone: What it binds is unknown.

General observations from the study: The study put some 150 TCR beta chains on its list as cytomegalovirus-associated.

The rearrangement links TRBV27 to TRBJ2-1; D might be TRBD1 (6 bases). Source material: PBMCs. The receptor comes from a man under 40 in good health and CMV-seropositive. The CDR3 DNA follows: TGTGCCAGCAGTTTAAGGACAGTCAATGAGCAGTTCTTC. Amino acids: CASSLRTVNEQFF.